The clone carrying this T cell receptor (beta chain) was observed a handful of times. Methods used by the authors: Reference gene primer amplification gave nucleated cell count estimates. Clones were read by immunoSEQ multiplex PCR, and TCRdb kept only the in-frame ones, dropping some. V, J and clone size are those of that table, while D and trimming were read from the DNA. In the table there are around 250,000 clones, around 84% of which are singletons. The record originates from a study of blood T cell repertoires in COVID-19. Study summary: The origin of the acute and convalescent COVID-19 samples was the United States, Italy and Spain.

This CDR3 is 12 amino acids long. Trimming removed 6 bases at V and 10 bases at J, with 10 bases between. This chain links TRBV12-3 or TRBV12-4 with TRBJ1-6, with D perhaps matching TRBD1 (6 bases). Material for sequencing was PBMCs or T cells enriched from blood (not recorded which). The origin of this receptor is a man aged 18 to 30 who had recovered from COVID-19. CDR3 amino acids: CASSSRGSPLHF. In DNA form, the CDR3 reads TGTGCCAGCAGCTCGAGGGGGTCACCCCTCCACTTT.